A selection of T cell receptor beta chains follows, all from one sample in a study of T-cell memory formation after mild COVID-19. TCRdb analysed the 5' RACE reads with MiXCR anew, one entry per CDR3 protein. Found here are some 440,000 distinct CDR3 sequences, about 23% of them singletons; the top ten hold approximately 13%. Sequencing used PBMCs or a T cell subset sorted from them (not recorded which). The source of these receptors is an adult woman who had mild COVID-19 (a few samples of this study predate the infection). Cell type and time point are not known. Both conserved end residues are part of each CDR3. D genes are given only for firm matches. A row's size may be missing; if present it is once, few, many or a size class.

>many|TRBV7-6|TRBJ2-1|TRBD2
CASSPRAGLSYNEQFF
TGTGCCAGCAGCCCTCGAGCGGGGTTATCCTACAATGAGCAGTTCTTC
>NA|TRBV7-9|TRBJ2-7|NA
CASSSSTGREQYF
TGTGCCAGCAGCTCCTCGACAGGGAGGGAGCAGTACTTC
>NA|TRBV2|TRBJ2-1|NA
CASSEMDFDEQFF
TGTGCCAGCAGTGAGATGGACTTCGATGAGCAGTTCTTC
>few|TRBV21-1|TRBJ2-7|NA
CASSKYRANYEQYF
TGTGCCAGCAGCAAGTATCGGGCAAACTACGAGCAGTACTTC
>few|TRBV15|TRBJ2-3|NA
CATSRDTRRDTQYF
TGTGCCACCAGCAGAGATACTAGGAGAGATACGCAGTATTTT
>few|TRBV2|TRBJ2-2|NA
CASREGGTGELFF
TGTGCCAGCAGAGAGGGGGGGACCGGGGAGCTGTTTTTT
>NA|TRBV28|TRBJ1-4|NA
CASSVPGEEKLFF
TGTGCCAGCAGCGTCCCGGGGGAGGAAAAACTGTTTTTT
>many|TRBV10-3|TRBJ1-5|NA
CAIRTDSNQPQHF
TGTGCCATCAGGACGGACAGCAATCAGCCCCAGCATTTT
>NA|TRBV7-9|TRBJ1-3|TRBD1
CASSLGAGGQNTIYF
TGTGCCAGCAGCTTAGGGGCAGGGGGCCAAAACACCATATATTTT
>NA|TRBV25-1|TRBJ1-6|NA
CGAGVRSPLHF
TGTGGGGCCGGGGTTAGGTCACCCCTCCACTTT
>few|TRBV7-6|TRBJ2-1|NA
CASSWGLGNEQFF
TGTGCCAGCAGCTGGGGCCTGGGGAATGAGCAGTTCTTC
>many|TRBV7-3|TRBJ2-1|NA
CASNPPRAWNEQFF
TGTGCCAGCAACCCTCCAAGGGCCTGGAATGAGCAGTTCTTC
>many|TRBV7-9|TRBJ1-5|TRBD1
CASSLQGDQPQHF
TGTGCCAGCAGCTTACAGGGGGATCAGCCCCAGCATTTT
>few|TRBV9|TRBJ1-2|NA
CASSVGQHPNYGYTF
TGTGCCAGCAGCGTAGGCCAGCACCCTAACTATGGCTACACCTTC
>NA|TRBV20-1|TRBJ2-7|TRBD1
CSARRGTGAEEQYF
TGCAGTGCACGGAGGGGGACAGGGGCGGAGGAGCAGTACTTC
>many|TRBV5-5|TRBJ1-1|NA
CASSLEAAGASEAFF
TGTGCCAGCAGCTTGGAGGCCGCGGGGGCCTCTGAAGCTTTCTTT
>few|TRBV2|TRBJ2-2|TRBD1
CASTLDRGNTGELFF
TGTGCCAGCACCCTGGACAGGGGAAACACCGGGGAGCTGTTTTTT
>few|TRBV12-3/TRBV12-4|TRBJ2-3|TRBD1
CASSLGQGAVGTQYF
TGTGCCAGCAGTTTAGGACAGGGCGCAGTTGGTACGCAGTATTTT
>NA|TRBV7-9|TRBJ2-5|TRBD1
CASSLAGRGPEETQYF
TGTGCCAGCAGCTTAGCGGGCAGGGGGCCTGAAGAGACCCAGTACTTC
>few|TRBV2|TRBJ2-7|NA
CASSDRRTSLPYEQYF
TGTGCCAGCAGTGATCGGCGAACTAGCTTACCCTACGAGCAGTACTTC
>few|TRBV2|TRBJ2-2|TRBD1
CASSDIMGQEANTGELFF
TGTGCCAGCAGTGACATCATGGGACAGGAGGCGAACACCGGGGAGCTGTTTTTT
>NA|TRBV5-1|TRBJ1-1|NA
CASSLGPSGTNTEAFF
TGCGCCAGCAGCTTGGGGCCCTCAGGGACCAACACTGAAGCTTTCTTT
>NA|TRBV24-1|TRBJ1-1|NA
CATSDSGGGSKAFF
TGTGCCACCAGTGATAGTGGGGGTGGCAGTAAAGCTTTCTTT
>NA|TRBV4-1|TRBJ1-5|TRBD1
CASSETTGQGALRSNQPQHF
TGCGCCAGCAGCGAAACGACTGGGCAGGGGGCGCTTCGTAGCAATCAGCCCCAGCATTTT